What follows describes a single T cell receptor (beta chain). Its antigen is as yet unknown. UMI labels and 5' RACE were used to prepare the TRB cDNA libraries. TCRdb derives one entry per CDR3 protein from the 5' RACE reads, leaving out DNA. This listing includes around 88,000 distinct CDR3 sequences. Germline V gene sequence: CDR1 SEHNR, CDR2 FQNEAQ (reference sequence). The CDR3 contains 17 residues. The sample originates from a study of CXCR3-negative and CXCR3-positive naive CD8 T cells. Notes on the study in general: No difference in surface CD5 was seen between naive subsets, and TCR strength was inferred from TRB CDR3 properties. Naive CXCR3-positive and CXCR3-negative cells shared similar TRBV-TRBJ usage, unlike memory cells. Naive cells positive for CXCR3 carried more hydrophobic TRB CDR3s than CXCR3-negative ones.

Naive cells were sorted as CD45RO-, CCR7+, CD27+ and CD95-. This sequence originates from a human donor in good health. Some clones in this sample may be carry-over from other donors' samples. The chain couples TRBV7-9 to TRBJ2-1. The sequenced material came from naive CXCR3+ CD8+ T cells from blood. Subset given: CD45RO-CCR7+CD27+CD95- naive CD8+ T cells expressing CXCR3 (TNR3+). The CDR3 loop is CASSPPVVGISYNEQFF.